What follows are 10 T cell receptor beta chains derived from one specimen sequenced in a study of metastatic and nonmetastatic thyroid tumors. Patients had received no treatment of any kind before thyroid surgery. TCRdb ran MiXCR on the PCR reads. The top ten hold around a sixth of the sample, which has some 15,000 clones, around an eighth seen once. The sample comprised tumor tissue. All receptors derive from a female donor with papillary thyroid cancer or a benign thyroid nodule (not recorded which). Some clones in this sample may be carry-over from other donors' samples.

The J gene is TRBJ2-7, the V gene TRBV7-6; 12 bases line up with TRBD1. This CDR3 is built from 15 residues. The V and J ends lost 4 bases and 2 bases, in that order; junction bases with no gene match: 3. Germline V gene data show CDR1 as SGHVS and CDR2 as FNYEAQ. The CDR3: CASSYGTGGTYEQYF. The CDR3 DNA sequence: TGTGCCAGCAGCTATGGGACAGGGGGCACCTACGAGCAGTACTTC.

Many counts were recorded for this clone. The rearrangement joins TRBV5-6 to TRBJ1-1, with TRBD1 identical over 8 bases. Looked up from germline, CDR1 is SGHDT and CDR2 is YYEEEE. The V gene end was trimmed by 3 bases and the J gene end by 5 bases; junction bases not matched to a gene: 6. The CDR3 length is 14 residues. In DNA, the CDR3 is TGTGCCAGCAGCTCACGGACAGGGTGGACTGAAGCTTTCTTT. Translation: CASSSRTGWTEAFF.

This clone was counted at least ten times. The genes are TRBV20-1 and TRBJ2-3; tentatively, D is TRBD2 (5 bases). The length of the CDR3 is 12 residues. Germline CDR1 reads DFQATT; CDR2 reads SNEGSKA (reference sequence). Here the CDR3 reads CGGRENTDTQYF. In DNA form, the CDR3 reads TGCGGTGGCCGGGAAAACACAGATACGCAGTATTTT.

This clone came up many times. V gene TRBV6-6 combines with J gene TRBJ2-7; D is ambiguous. The CDR3 contains 15 residues. Germline CDR1 and CDR2: MNHNY and SVGAGI (reference sequence). V was clipped by 3 bases and J by 2 bases, with 14 bases between them. The CDR3 DNA reads TGTGCCAGCAGTTATAGGGCTACGCTCGCCTACGAGCAGTACTTC. Translated: CASSYRATLAYEQYF.

The chain links TRBV15 to TRBJ2-7; the D call may be TRBD1 or TRBD2 (5 bases each). The germline gives CDR1 LNHNV, CDR2 YYDKDF (reference sequence). This CDR3 contains 14 residues. Trimming pared 0 bases from V and 4 bases from J, leaving 10 bases between. The CDR3: CATSRDRERYEQYF. CDR3 bases: TGTGCCACCAGCAGAGACAGGGAGCGATACGAGCAGTACTTC.

This clone showed up many times. The chain couples TRBV9 to TRBJ1-4; D perhaps matches TRBD1 (5 bases). V was clipped by 0 bases and J by 8 bases, with 17 bases between them. The CDR3 extends over 16 amino acids. Germline assignment: CDR1 SGDLS and CDR2 YYNGEE. CDR3 region: CASSVASQGAEEKLFF. Written as DNA, the CDR3 is TGTGCCAGCAGCGTAGCCTCTCAAGGGGCTGAAGAAAAACTGTTTTTT.

This clone turned up a few times. The rearrangement joins TRBV6-1 to TRBJ1-2, with D tentatively TRBD1 (6 bases). The CDR3 sequence is 16 residues long. V gave up 4 bases and J gave up 4 bases, with 19 bases separating them. Germline V lookup: CDR1 MNHNS, CDR2 SASEGT. CDR3 region: CASSARQVPGGYGYTF. The CDR3, as DNA: TGTGCCAGCAGTGCTCGACAGGTCCCAGGTGGCTATGGCTACACCTTC.

This clone was observed at least ten times. The chain joins TRBV7-6 to TRBJ1-3; D gene unclear. Per the germline V gene, CDR1 is SGHVS and CDR2 is FNYEAQ. Trimming left V 4 bases short and J 3 bases short, with 10 bases between. The CDR3 has 14 amino acids. CDR3 loop: CASSSPGLGNTIYF. In nucleotides, the CDR3 is TGTGCCAGCAGCTCTCCTGGGCTTGGAAACACCATATATTTT.

The chain uses TRBV27 and TRBJ2-1, with D perhaps matching TRBD1 or TRBD2 (5 bases each). Per germline, CDR1 MNHEY and CDR2 SMNVEV (reference sequence). V was shortened by 5 bases and J by 4 bases, with 12 bases between the two germline ends. The CDR3 loop spans 14 amino acids. Here the CDR3 reads CASSTGGTYNEQFF. The CDR3 nucleotides read TGTGCCAGCAGTACTGGGGGAACGTACAATGAGCAGTTCTTC.

This clone has a count of ten or more. V is TRBV28 and J is TRBJ1-3; no clear D gene. The CDR3 runs 15 residues. Germline CDR1 MDHEN, CDR2 SYDVKM. Trimming left V 4 bases short and J 0 bases short, with 10 bases between. The CDR3 sequence: CASSSDGLSGNTIYF. The CDR3 DNA reads as TGTGCCAGCAGTTCTGACGGACTCTCTGGAAACACCATATATTTT.